This TCR beta chain emerged from a study of blood T cells in healthy people across ages. Overall study context: In model experiments, template switching was able to capture about one barcoded beta molecule for every two T cells that were present. Study-wide results and limits: Older individuals had lower TCR beta diversity per million T cells (the decline was roughly linear).

Next came a second PCR, run for about 7 to 12 cycles, which used a sample-barcoded 5' primer along with a J-beta primer mix. All cDNA molecules were each tagged by a template-switch adaptor with 12 random nucleotides. Each CDR3 protein gets one entry after TCRdb re-called the 5' RACE reads with MiXCR. The top ten hold approximately 22% of the sample, which has some 700,000 distinct CDR3 sequences, approximately 43% seen once. This clonotype was counted a single time. Its specificity is unknown. Germline loops: CDR1 LGHDT, CDR2 YNNKEL (reference sequence). This CDR3 is 15 amino acids long. Between the trimmed V and J ends, which lost 1 base and 7 bases, there was a span of 16 bases.

This clonotype was obtained from an older woman in good health. Sequencing was done on a sample of blood. This chain uses TRBV3-1 with TRBJ1-1; possibly TRBD1 for D (6 bases). In DNA, the CDR3 is TGTGCCAGCAGCCAAGTTGGGAAGGGGGTTAGTGAAGCTTTCTTT. It translates to CASSQVGKGVSEAFF.